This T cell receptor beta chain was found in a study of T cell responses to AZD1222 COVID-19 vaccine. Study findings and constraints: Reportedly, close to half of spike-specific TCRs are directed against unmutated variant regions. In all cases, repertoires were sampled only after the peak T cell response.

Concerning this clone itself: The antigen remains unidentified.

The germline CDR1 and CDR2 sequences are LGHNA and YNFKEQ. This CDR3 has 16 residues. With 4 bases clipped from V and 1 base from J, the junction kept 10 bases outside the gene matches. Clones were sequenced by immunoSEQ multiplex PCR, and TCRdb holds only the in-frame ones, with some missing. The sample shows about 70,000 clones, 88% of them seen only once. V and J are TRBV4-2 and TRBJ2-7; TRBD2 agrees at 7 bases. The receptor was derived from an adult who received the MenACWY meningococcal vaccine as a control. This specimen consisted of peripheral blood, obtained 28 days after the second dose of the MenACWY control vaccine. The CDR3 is CASSPAGPRGSYEQYF. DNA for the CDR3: TGTGCCAGCAGCCCCGCAGGGCCGCGGGGGTCCTACGAGCAGTACTTC.